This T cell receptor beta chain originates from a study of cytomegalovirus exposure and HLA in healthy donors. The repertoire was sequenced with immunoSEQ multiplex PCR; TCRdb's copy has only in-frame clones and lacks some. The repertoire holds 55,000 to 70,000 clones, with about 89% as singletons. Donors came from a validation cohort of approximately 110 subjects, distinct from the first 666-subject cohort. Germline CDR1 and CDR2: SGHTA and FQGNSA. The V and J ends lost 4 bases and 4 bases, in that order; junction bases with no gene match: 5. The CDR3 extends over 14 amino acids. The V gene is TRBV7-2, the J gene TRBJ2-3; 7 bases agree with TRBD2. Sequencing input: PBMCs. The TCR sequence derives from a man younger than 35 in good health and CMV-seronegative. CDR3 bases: TGTGCCAGCAGCTGGGGAGGGCCCGCAGATACGCAGTATTTT. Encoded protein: CASSWGGPADTQYF.